This T cell receptor beta chain is from a study of cytomegalovirus exposure and HLA in healthy donors. Study as a whole: About 85 million unique TCR sequences came from HLA-typed donors in an early release.

This CDR3 comprises 16 residues. Germline V CDR1 and CDR2: SGDLS, YYNGEE. Trimming removed 4 bases from V and 3 bases from J, with 17 bases in between. General study results and limits: The study dropped some indistinguishable V segments, TRBV6-2 and TRBV6-3 among them. Upon later analysis, TCR association rates were observed to vary by HLA locus, being highest for DRB1 and lowest for HLA-C.

To note about this clone: The antigen remains undetermined.

With 60 Vbeta and 13 Jbeta primers, the PCR was carried out. TCRdb's copy holds only in-frame clones and misses some; the assay was immunoSEQ multiplex PCR. Seen here are approximately 110,000 clones, roughly two thirds observed once, and the top ten hold approximately 8.4%. This receptor was identified in a man aged 40-55 years in good health and CMV-seronegative. Sequenced material: PBMCs. The chain employs TRBV9 and TRBJ1-3; a weak D match, TRBD1 (6 bases). In DNA, the CDR3 is TGTGCCAGCAGCCCTCACGGGCGGACAGATGGAAACACCATATATTTT. Its protein product is CASSPHGRTDGNTIYF.